Listed below are T cell receptor beta chains from one sample, sequenced in a study of cytomegalovirus exposure and HLA in healthy donors. Sequenced by immunoSEQ multiplex PCR; TCRdb stores in-frame clones only, minus some. Of 300,000 or so clones in the sample, 88% were seen once. Sequenced input: PBMCs. These receptors all stem from a man younger than 40 in good health and CMV-seronegative. CDR3s include the opening cysteine and the closing phenylalanine or tryptophan. D genes are given only for firm matches. Part of the rows lack a size; the others show once, few, many or a class for expanded clones.

d_call,j_call,v_call,clone_size,cdr3_length,cdr3_aa,cdr3_nt
.,TRBJ2-5,TRBV4-3,.,16,CASSQDRFRAQETQYF,TGCGCCAGCAGCCAAGATAGGTTCAGGGCCCAAGAGACCCAGTACTTC
TRBD1,TRBJ2-5,TRBV6-5,.,13,CASTRDRGETQYF,TGTGCCAGCACCCGTGACAGGGGAGAGACCCAGTACTTC
TRBD1,TRBJ2-7,TRBV6-6,.,13,CASRWTGLDEQYF,TGTGCCAGCAGATGGACAGGGCTTGACGAGCAGTACTTC
.,TRBJ2-5,TRBV6-6,.,15,CASSQNGGQLGTQYF,TGTGCCAGCAGTCAGAACGGGGGGCAATTGGGGACCCAGTACTTC
.,TRBJ1-5,TRBV30,.,13,CAWRQGSNQPQHF,TGTGCCTGGAGACAGGGCAGCAATCAGCCCCAGCATTTT
TRBD1,TRBJ1-6,TRBV7-2,.,17,CASSRLGTGGVNSPLHF,TGTGCCAGCAGCCGGTTAGGGACAGGGGGCGTGAATTCACCCCTCCACTTT
.,TRBJ1-2,TRBV5-1,.,14,CASSLQQGNYGYTF,TGCGCCAGCAGTTTGCAACAGGGAAACTATGGCTACACCTTC
.,TRBJ2-1,TRBV5-1,.,14,CASSFDQAGNEQFF,TGCGCCAGCAGCTTTGACCAAGCAGGCAATGAGCAGTTCTTC
.,TRBJ1-1,TRBV9,.,12,CASSSPRLEAFF,TGTGCCAGCAGCTCACCCAGGCTGGAAGCTTTCTTT
TRBD1,TRBJ1-1,TRBV5-4,.,14,CASSTRTGGTEAFF,TGTGCCAGCAGCACAAGGACAGGGGGGACTGAAGCTTTCTTT
.,TRBJ1-4,TRBV6-1,.,13,CASIGRPGEKLFF,TGTGCCAGCATAGGACGGCCGGGGGAAAAACTGTTTTTT
.,TRBJ1-5,TRBV2,.,15,CASSDGTSSNQPQHF,TGTGCCAGCAGCGACGGGACATCGAGCAATCAGCCCCAGCATTTT
TRBD1,TRBJ2-2,TRBV19,.,15,CASGDRGRGTGELFF,TGTGCCAGTGGGGACAGGGGGCGCGGGACCGGGGAGCTGTTTTTT
.,TRBJ1-1,TRBV4-1,.,15,CASSQGTAPNTEAFF,TGCGCCAGCAGCCAAGGGACAGCTCCGAACACTGAAGCTTTCTTT
.,TRBJ2-7,TRBV6-1,.,12,CASILSAYEQYF,TGTGCCAGCATCCTTTCAGCCTACGAGCAGTACTTC
TRBD1,TRBJ1-2,TRBV6-6,.,13,CASSLTGARGYTF,TGTGCCAGCAGTCTTACAGGGGCCCGGGGCTACACCTTC
.,TRBJ2-5,TRBV18,.,13,CASSLDSGETQYF,TGTGCCAGCTCACTGGACTCGGGCGAGACCCAGTACTTC
.,TRBJ2-7,TRBV6-5,.,14,CASSYEVSNYEQYF,TGTGCCAGCAGTTACGAGGTCAGTAACTACGAGCAGTACTTC
TRBD2,TRBJ2-4,TRBV2,once,15,CASSVSRGGKNIQYF,TGTGCCAGCAGTGTCTCCCGGGGGGGAAAAAACATTCAGTACTTC
TRBD1,TRBJ2-7,TRBV5-1,.,14,CASRAGTGGYEQYF,TGCGCCAGCAGGGCCGGGACAGGGGGCTACGAGCAGTACTTC
TRBD1,TRBJ1-2,TRBV13,.,14,CASSFGQGAGGYTF,TGTGCCAGCAGCTTTGGACAGGGGGCTGGTGGCTACACCTTC
TRBD1,TRBJ2-1,TRBV5-1,.,15,CASSLWTGNNNEQFF,TGCGCCAGCAGCTTGTGGACAGGGAATAACAATGAGCAGTTCTTC
.,TRBJ1-6,TRBV19,once,15,CASSIEGAGNSPLHF,TGTGCCAGTAGTATCGAGGGCGCTGGGAATTCACCCCTCCACTTT
.,TRBJ1-2,TRBV30,.,15,CAWSSHRRTNYGYTF,TGTGCCTGGAGTTCCCACAGGAGAACGAACTATGGCTACACCTTC